This T cell receptor (beta chain) was captured in a study of shared clonotypes between healthy human individuals. A remark on this clone: Its antigen is undetermined.

Study outcomes and limitations: A small donor pool kept down the genetic and exposure-history diversity that was represented. What naive subsets generally showed was a larger estimated richness than memory subsets showed. Clonotype sharing among donors was expected to depend on sequencing depth.

Using immunoSEQ multiplex PCR, the repertoire was profiled, and TCRdb retains in-frame clones only, with some absent. Of some 550,000 clones detected, more than 95% appear once; the ten largest clones hold about 0.057%. The study enrolled healthy HIV-negative adults without recent acute infections or vaccinations as donors. CDR1 and CDR2 (germline): MNHNY, SVGAGI (reference sequence). The V and J ends lost 5 bases and 1 base respectively, with 8 bases between them. CDR3 size: 13 residues. The J gene is TRBJ1-1, the V gene TRBV6-6; D uncertain. Specimen: naive CD4+ T cells sorted from blood. Subset described: CD45RA+ positively selected. The origin of this receptor is a woman aged 30 to 39 in good health. This CDR3 reads CASSPFKNTEAFF. CDR3 nucleotides: TGTGCCAGCAGTCCCTTCAAGAACACTGAAGCTTTCTTT.